The source of this T cell receptor (beta chain) is a study of response to subunit inactivated influenza vaccine. The study's findings and limits: Authors suggested seasonal influenza vaccinations each recruit few new T cells.

Details on this clonotype: The target antigen is unknown.

TCRdb analysed the RT-PCR reads with MiXCR anew, one entry per CDR3 protein. In the table there are 800,000 to 1,000,000 distinct CDR3 sequences, about 20% of which are singletons. This CDR3 is 13 amino acids long. Trimming took off 8 bases at V and 3 bases at J, with 13 bases between the two ends. Germline V lookup: CDR1 SGHTA, CDR2 FQGTGA. This clonotype was sampled from a man aged 45-60 years who received an inactivated influenza vaccine. Sample: PBMCs from blood, taken more than 4 days after vaccination. The chain joins TRBV7-3 to TRBJ2-5; perhaps TRBD1 as D (5 bases). CDR3 nucleotide sequence: TGTGCCAGCGCACGCGGCAGGGAAGAGACCCAGTACTTC. Translating gives CASARGREETQYF.